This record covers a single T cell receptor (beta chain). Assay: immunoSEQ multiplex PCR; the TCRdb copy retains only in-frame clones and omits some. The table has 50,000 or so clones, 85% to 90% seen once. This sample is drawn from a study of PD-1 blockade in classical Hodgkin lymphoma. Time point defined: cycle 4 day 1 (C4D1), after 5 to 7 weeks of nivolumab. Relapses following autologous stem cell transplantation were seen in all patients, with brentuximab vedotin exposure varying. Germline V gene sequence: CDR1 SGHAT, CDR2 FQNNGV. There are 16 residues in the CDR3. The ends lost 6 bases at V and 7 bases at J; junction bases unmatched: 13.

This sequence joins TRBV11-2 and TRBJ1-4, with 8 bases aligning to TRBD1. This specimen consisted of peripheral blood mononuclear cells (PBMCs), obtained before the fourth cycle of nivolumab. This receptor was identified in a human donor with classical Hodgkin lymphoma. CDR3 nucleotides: TGTGCCAGCAGGCCGACAGGGGCGTGGGTCGGTGAAAAACTGTTTTTT. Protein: CASRPTGAWVGEKLFF. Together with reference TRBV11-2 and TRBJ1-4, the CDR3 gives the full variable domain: EAGVAQSPRYKIIEKRQSVAFWCNPISGHATLYWYQQILGQGPKLLIQFQNNGVVDDSQLPKDRFSAERLKGVDSTLKIQPAKLEDSAVYLCASRPTGAWVGEKLFFGSGTQLSVL.